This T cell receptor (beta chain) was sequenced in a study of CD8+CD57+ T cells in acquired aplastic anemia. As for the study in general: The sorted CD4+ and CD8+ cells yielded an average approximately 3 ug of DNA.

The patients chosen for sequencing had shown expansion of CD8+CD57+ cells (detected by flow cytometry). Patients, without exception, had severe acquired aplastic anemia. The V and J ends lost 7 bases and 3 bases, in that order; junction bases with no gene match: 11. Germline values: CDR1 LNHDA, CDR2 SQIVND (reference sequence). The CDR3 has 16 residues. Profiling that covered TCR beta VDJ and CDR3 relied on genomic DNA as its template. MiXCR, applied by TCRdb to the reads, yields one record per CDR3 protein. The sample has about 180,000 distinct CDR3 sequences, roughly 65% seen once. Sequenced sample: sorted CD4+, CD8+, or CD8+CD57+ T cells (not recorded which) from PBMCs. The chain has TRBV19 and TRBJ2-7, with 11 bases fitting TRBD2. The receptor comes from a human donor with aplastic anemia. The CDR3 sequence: CASTASGTSGDYEQYF. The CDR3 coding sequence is TGTGCCAGTACCGCCAGCGGGACTAGCGGAGACTACGAGCAGTACTTC.